The 16 T cell receptor beta chains in this list originate from one sample, sequenced in a study of breast tumors, draining lymph nodes, adjacent tissues. MiXCR, run by TCRdb on the multiplex PCR reads, gives a single entry per CDR3 protein. Counted here are more than 200,000 distinct CDR3 sequences, roughly 30% occurring once; the ten biggest clones make up 1.4%. Samples came from axillary lymph nodes draining the breast cancer. Input material: axillary lymph node tissue. These receptors were collected from a female donor with breast cancer. Some clones in this sample may be carry-over from other donors' samples.

CDR3 coding DNA: TGTGCCAGCAGAGGGAATAGTCGGGGTCAGCCCCAGCATTTT. Translated: CASRGNSRGQPQHF. The chain is built from TRBV28 and TRBJ1-5, with D hard to call. The CDR3 has 14 residues. The V gene's germline CDR1 is MDHEN and CDR2 SYDVKM. The V and J ends lost 6 bases and 6 bases respectively, with 15 bases between them.

As concerns this clonotype: Given the absence of the conserved phenylalanine or tryptophan at the CDR3 end, a read error is likely. This chain uses TRBV29-1 with TRBJ2-7; D perhaps matches TRBD2 (5 bases). The V end was cut by 4 bases, the J end by 4 bases, with 17 bases between. Per germline, CDR1 SQVTM and CDR2 ANQGSEA. This CDR3 contains 14 residues. The CDR3: CSVVFGGRRYEQYL. CDR3 nucleotide sequence: TGCAGCGTTGTCTTCGGTGGGAGAAGGTACGAGCAGTACCTC.

The J gene is TRBJ1-1, the V gene TRBV11-2; maybe TRBD1 (6 bases). The CDR3 is 13 amino acids. The germline CDR1 and CDR2 sequences are SGHAT and FQNNGV. The ends were cut back, 2 bases at V and 4 bases at J, with 8 bases in the middle. DNA of the CDR3: TGTGCCAGCAGCTTATCAGGGGTCACTGAAGCTTTCTTT. Translated: CASSLSGVTEAFF.

This clonotype was counted at least ten times. The genes are TRBV6-1 and TRBJ1-4; 9 bases line up with TRBD1. Germline V gives CDR1 MNHNS, CDR2 SASEGT. This CDR3 has 13 residues. The ends lost 6 bases at V and 8 bases at J; junction bases unmatched: 4. Written as DNA, the CDR3 is TGTGCCAGCAGAGGGACAGGGTTCGAAAAACTGTTTTTT. This sequence encodes CASRGTGFEKLFF.

Worth noting for this clonotype: Given a much more abundant clone one base away, this may be a read error. V usage is TRBV7-8 and J usage is TRBJ2-5; tentative D call: TRBD1 (6 bases). The CDR3 is 15 amino acids. Germline V gene sequence: CDR1 SGHVS, CDR2 FQNEAQ. The CDR3 spells CASSWDTPYQEAQHF. In DNA form, the CDR3 reads TGTGCCAGCAGTTGGGACACCCCGTACCAAGAGGCCCAGCACTTC. The entire variable domain, with the rest obtained from reference TRBV7-8 and TRBJ2-5, is as follows: GAGVSQSPRYKVAKRGQDVALRCDPISGHVSLFWYQQALGQGPEFLTYFQNEAQLDKSGLPSDRFFAERPEGSVSTLKIQRTQQEDSAVYLCASSWDTPYQEAQHFGPGTRLLVL.

This clonotype was detected ten times or more. V is TRBV20-1 and J is TRBJ2-1; 14 bases align to TRBD2. The CDR3 consists of 16 residues. J was trimmed by 9 bases and V by 3 bases; bases with no gene match: 10. Per the germline V gene, CDR1 is DFQATT and CDR2 is SNEGSKA (reference sequence). This chain's CDR3 is CSARPGLAGDVGEQFF. CDR3 bases: TGCAGTGCTAGGCCGGGACTAGCGGGAGATGTCGGTGAGCAGTTCTTC.

Many counts were recorded for this clonotype. CDR3 nucleotides: TGTGCCAGCAGGTTGGGACAGGGATCCCACGAGCAGTACTTC. This gives the protein CASRLGQGSHEQYF. V and J are TRBV6-1 and TRBJ2-7; 9 bases line up with TRBD1. Germline V gives CDR1 MNHNS, CDR2 SASEGT. J gave up 5 bases and V 6 bases, and 8 bases lay outside the gene matches. The CDR3 loop spans 14 amino acids.

At least ten counts were recorded for this clonotype. The chain employs TRBV7-2 and TRBJ2-3, with a possible D match to TRBD1 (6 bases). Germline V gene lookup returns CDR1 SGHTA and CDR2 FQGNSA. V lost 3 bases and J 1 base, leaving 11 bases between the germline ends. CDR3 length: 15 amino acids. CDR3: CASSFGNRGTDTQYF. CDR3 nucleotides: TGTGCCAGCAGCTTTGGGAACAGGGGCACAGATACGCAGTATTTT.

V gene TRBV14 combines with J gene TRBJ2-1; perhaps TRBD1 as D (5 bases). This CDR3 has 15 amino acids. Germline-derived CDR1 and CDR2 are SGHDN and FVKESK. V lost 1 base and J lost 0, with 7 bases in between. CDR3 loop: CASSQGGSSYNEQFF. CDR3 bases: TGTGCCAGCAGCCAAGGGGGCAGCTCCTACAATGAGCAGTTCTTC.

This clonotype was counted many times. V gene TRBV10-2 combines with J gene TRBJ2-1, with 7 bases matching TRBD2. V shed 2 bases and J 2 bases; nucleotides not matched to a gene: 3. Looked up from germline, CDR1 is WSHSY and CDR2 is SAAADI. This CDR3 spans 15 amino acids. In DNA form, the CDR3 reads TGCGCCAGCAGTGAGGCTAGCGGACCCTACAATGAGCAGTTCTTC. Protein: CASSEASGPYNEQFF.

In regard to this clonotype: It may be a read error: a sequence one base away is much more abundant. The V and J genes are TRBV6-5 and TRBJ2-1, with D tentatively TRBD2 (5 bases). Germline CDR1 MNHEY, CDR2 SVGAGI. This CDR3 has 12 amino acids. Trimming removed 5 bases from V and 9 bases from J, with 11 bases in between. The CDR3 loop reads CASSPEAGEQFF. The CDR3 nucleotides read TGTGCCAGCAGTCCGGAGGCGGGTGAGCAGTTCTTC.

Comments on this clonotype: At one end, the junction sequence differs from germline, possibly due to a read error. The J gene is TRBJ1-6, the V gene TRBV24-1; D ambiguous. The CDR3 covers 11 residues. Germline-derived CDR1 and CDR2 are KGHDR and SFDVKD. The CDR3 DNA follows: TGTGCCACCAGTGATTATTCCCCCCTCCACTTT. It encodes CATSDYSPLHF.

This clonotype was seen a few times. The genes are TRBV5-6 and TRBJ2-5; D unresolved. Trimming stripped 2 bases from V and 5 bases from J, with 19 bases between. The germline gives CDR1 SGHDT, CDR2 YYEEEE. CDR3 length equals 16 residues. DNA for the CDR3: TGTGCCAGCAGCTTAAAAGTTAGGGCTGTGGGGGAGACCCAGTACTTC. This codes for CASSLKVRAVGETQYF.

The rearrangement uses TRBV2 and TRBJ2-2; D not resolved. The germline V and J ends were trimmed by 3 bases and 3 bases, with 17 bases remaining between them. Germline CDR1 reads SNHLY; CDR2 reads FYNNEI. The CDR3 is made up of 17 amino acids. The DNA of the CDR3 is TGTGCCAGCAGTGAGGACGGTAGCTATGGCTACACCGGGGAGCTGTTTTTT. Translation gives CASSEDGSYGYTGELFF.

The V gene is TRBV29-1, the J gene TRBJ2-1; a weak D match, TRBD2 (6 bases). The CDR3 runs to 13 residues. Trimming took off 8 bases at V and 5 bases at J, with 16 bases between the two ends. Germline CDR1 and CDR2: SQVTM and ANQGSEA. The CDR3 region is CSSELAVDNEQFF. The CDR3 DNA reads as TGCAGCTCGGAACTAGCAGTCGACAATGAGCAGTTCTTC.

V and J are TRBV30 and TRBJ1-3, with D perhaps matching TRBD1 (5 bases). Trimming pared 3 bases from V and 0 bases from J, leaving 18 bases between. The CDR3 is made up of 17 amino acids. Germline CDR1 and CDR2: GTSNPN and SVGIG (reference sequence). This CDR3 is CAWRGQGRTASGNTIYF. CDR3 DNA: TGTGCCTGGAGGGGCCAGGGACGTACTGCCTCTGGAAACACCATATATTTT. Combining the CDR3 with reference TRBV30 and TRBJ1-3 gives the whole variable domain SQTIHQWPATLVQPVGSPLSLECTVEGTSNPNLYWYRQAAGRGLQLLFYSVGIGQISSEVPQNLSASRPQDRQFILSSKKLLLSDSGFYLCAWRGQGRTASGNTIYFGEGSWLTVV.